The next 5 T cell receptor beta chains were all read from a single sample in a study of lymphopenia after photon versus proton radiotherapy. The protocol was immunoSEQ multiplex PCR, while the TCRdb copy is restricted to in-frame clones and leaves out a portion. Of roughly 25,000 clones in the sample, about 92% were seen once. The specimen was peripheral blood, collected from a patient treated with photon-based radiotherapy. The source of these receptors is a woman aged 50 to 60 with cholangiocarcinoma.

The chain has TRBV5-8 and TRBJ1-1, with D possibly TRBD1 on 6 matching bases. CDR3 length equals 13 residues. Looked up from germline, CDR1 is SGHTS and CDR2 is YDEGEE. V lost 5 bases to trimming and J lost 4 bases, with 12 bases between them. The CDR3: CASRLRGLTEAFF. The CDR3 DNA is TGTGCCAGCAGACTCAGGGGTCTCACTGAAGCTTTCTTT.

The chain joins TRBV7-2 to TRBJ2-5, with D tentatively TRBD1 (5 bases). V lost 1 base and J 2 bases, leaving 5 bases between the germline ends. CDR1 is SGHTA and CDR2 is FQGNSA in the germline V gene. This CDR3 region has 13 residues. The CDR3 reads CASSLGQQETQYF. The CDR3 coding sequence is TGTGCCAGCAGCTTAGGACAGCAAGAGACCCAGTACTTC.

The V and J genes are TRBV28 and TRBJ1-1, with D unclear. CDR3 size: 12 residues. Germline lookup yields CDR1 MDHEN and CDR2 SYDVKM. Trimming removed 0 bases from V and 4 bases from J, with 3 bases in between. The CDR3 loop reads CASSLWTTEAFF. The DNA for the CDR3 is TGTGCCAGCAGTTTATGGACCACTGAAGCTTTCTTT.

This clone was found once. V gene TRBV10-2 combines with J gene TRBJ1-3; D may be TRBD1 (5 bases). Looked up from germline, CDR1 is WSHSY and CDR2 is SAAADI. CDR3 size: 15 residues. The ends were cut back, 5 bases at V and 2 bases at J, with 13 bases in the middle. The CDR3 sequence is CASSNAGNPGNTIYF. As DNA, the CDR3 is TGCGCCAGCAGTAACGCAGGGAACCCTGGAAACACCATATATTTT.

This chain joins TRBV7-2 and TRBJ2-7; 15 positions match TRBD2. V lost 4 bases, J lost 2 bases, and 12 bases stayed unmatched. The CDR3 length is 19 residues. CDR1 is SGHTA, CDR2 FQGNSA, per germline. CDR3 coding DNA: TGTGCCAGCAGCTACAAGACTCCCGGGACTAGCGGGGGGCCCTACGAGCAGTACTTC. It codes for CASSYKTPGTSGGPYEQYF.